Listed here are 9 T cell receptor beta chains from one sample, sequenced in a study of T cell clonality in common variable immunodeficiency. Study-wide results and limits: Fewer deletions and N-nucleotide insertions were reportedly seen in common variable immunodeficiency TCR beta sequences.

Their specific antigens are unknown. Sequencing used immunoSEQ multiplex PCR; TCRdb keeps in-frame clones, though not all of them. The sample presents tens of thousands of clones, none singletons. The sequenced sample was peripheral blood mononuclear cells. These receptor sequences come from a human donor with common variable immunodeficiency.

Only a few counts were recorded for this clone. The sample holds other DNA sequences that translate to the same CDR3. CDR3 in amino acids: CASSLTSRASGANVLTF. CDR3 DNA (partial): TGTGCCAGCAGCTTAACGAGCAGGGCTTCTGGGGCCAACGTC. V usage is TRBV7-3 and J usage is TRBJ2-6, with D tentatively TRBD1 (5 bases). The read halts 3 residues ahead of the CDR3 end, with the missing end drawn from the germline J gene. Germline loops: CDR1 SGHTA, CDR2 FQGTGA. Trimming left V 0 bases short and J 1 base short, with 10 bases between. The CDR3 spans 17 residues.

This clone was counted at least ten times. CDR3 residues: CASSPGGGSYNEQFF. Incomplete CDR3 DNA: TGTGCCAGCTCACCAGGGGGCGGATCATACAATGAG. The chain recombines TRBV18 with TRBJ2-1, with D tentatively TRBD1 (6 bases). The CDR3 end is not reached by the read, which stops 3 residues before it; the germline J gene fills it in. V shed 2 bases and J shed 4 bases, with 12 bases lying between them. The CDR3 is made up of 15 amino acids. CDR1 is KGHSH, CDR2 LQKENI, per germline. Full variable domain (missing parts from reference TRBV18 and TRBJ2-1): NAGVMQNPRHLVRRRGQEARLRCSPMKGHSHVYWYRQLPEEGLKFMVYLQKENIIDESGMPKERFSAEFPKEGPSILRIQQVVRGDSAAYFCASSPGGGSYNEQFFGPGTRLTVL.

This clone was seen a few times. The CDR3 end is not reached by the read, which stops 3 residues before it; the germline J gene fills it in. This rearrangement joins TRBV7-9 to TRBJ2-5; possibly TRBD1 for D (5 bases). The CDR3 is made up of 14 amino acids. Germline CDR1 is SEHNR and CDR2 is FQNEAQ (reference sequence). Deletions cut 4 bases from V and 1 base from J, with 10 bases between. CDR3 loop: CASSSGHLQETQYF. CDR3 DNA, as far as it was read: TGTGCCAGCAGCTCAGGACACCTCCAAGAGACC. Full variable domain (remainder filled in from reference TRBV7-9 and TRBJ2-5): DTGVSQNPRHKITKRGQNVTFRCDPISEHNRLYWYRQTLGQGPEFLTYFQNEAQLEKSRLLSDRFSAERPKGSFSTLEIQRTEQGDSAMYLCASSSGHLQETQYFGPGTRLLVL.

Many counts were recorded for this clone. This CDR3 is CSGRLAGGTGELFF. The covered CDR3 bases are TGCAGCGGGAGACTAGCGGGAGGGACCGGGGAG. The V and J genes are TRBV29-1 and TRBJ2-2, with 14 bases fitting TRBD2. The read comes to an end 3 residues before the CDR3 does, leaving the germline J gene to fill in the end. This CDR3 has 14 amino acids. J lost 5 bases, V lost 7 bases, and 3 bases had no gene match. The germline V gene encodes CDR1 SQVTM and CDR2 ANQGSEA.

This clone was detected many times. The CDR3 end is not reached by the read, which stops 3 residues before it; the germline J gene fills it in. V usage is TRBV11-2 and J usage is TRBJ2-1; 10 bases are shared with TRBD2. Losses at the gene ends were 8 bases for V and 8 bases for J; bases not matched to a gene: 12. CDR3 length: 15 amino acids. Germline CDR1 SGHAT, CDR2 FQNNGV. The CDR3 DNA, read in part, is TGTGCCAGCTCCCACCCCCTAGCGGGAGATCATGAG. Amino acids: CASSHPLAGDHE. The whole CDR3 sequence is CASSHPLAGDHEQFF. The full variable domain, rest sourced from reference TRBV11-2 and TRBJ2-1, is EAGVAQSPRYKIIEKRQSVAFWCNPISGHATLYWYQQILGQGPKLLIQFQNNGVVDDSQLPKDRFSAERLKGVDSTLKIQPAKLEDSAVYLCASSHPLAGDHEQFFGPGTRLTVL.

This clone occurred many times. Coverage ceases 3 residues before the CDR3 finishes, and the germline J gene fills in the end. This chain uses TRBV18 with TRBJ2-6, with 11 positions matching TRBD1. Germline V CDR1 and CDR2: KGHSH, LQKENI. The CDR3 is 18 residues long. V gave up 6 bases and J gave up 0 bases; unmatched junction bases: 7. The part of the CDR3 DNA that was read is TGTGCCAGCTCCAGGACAGGGGGCCTGAGCTCTGGGGCCAACGTC. Its protein is CASSRTGGLSSGANV. The full CDR3 is CASSRTGGLSSGANVLTF.

In its sample, this clone was seen many times. The read comes to an end 3 residues before the CDR3 does, leaving the germline J gene to fill in the end. The rearrangement uses TRBV5-1 and TRBJ2-3; 7 bases line up with TRBD2. This CDR3 is 15 amino acids long. Germline-derived CDR1 and CDR2 are SGHRS and YFSETQ. The J segment lost 1 base and the V segment lost 4 bases, leaving 6 bases of the junction unmatched. The part of the CDR3 DNA that was read is TGCGCCAGCAGCGGAATGGCGGGAGGCACAGATACG. Its translation is CASSGMAGGTDT. The CDR3, in full, reads CASSGMAGGTDTQYF.

This clone was detected only a few times. The CDR3 goes on 3 residues after the read ends, and that part is filled in from the germline J gene. The chain has TRBV2 and TRBJ2-7; 7 bases line up with TRBD1. Trimming at V came to 6 bases and at J to 0 bases, leaving 8 bases not matched to a gene. CDR1 and CDR2 from the germline V gene are SNHLY and FYNNEI. This CDR3 has 15 amino acids. CDR3 amino acids: CASRPDRMSSYEQYF. The DNA read from the CDR3 is TGTGCCAGCAGGCCGGACAGGATGAGCTCCTACGAG.

Of note for this clone: With the read ending 3 residues before the CDR3 end, the germline J gene is used to fill in that end. The J gene is TRBJ1-3, the V gene TRBV7-9; D is unresolved. Per germline, CDR1 SEHNR and CDR2 FQNEAQ (reference sequence). This CDR3 contains 15 residues. Trimming took off 1 base at V and 4 bases at J, with 11 bases between the two ends. CDR3 DNA (partial): TGTGCCAGCAGCTTAGGATCGGCAGGAGGAAACACC. Translating gives CASSLGSAGGNT. From start to end, the CDR3 is CASSLGSAGGNTIYF.